The present TCR beta chain was sequenced within a study of identical twins. With respect to this clonotype: The antigen is undetermined.

One entry per CDR3 protein results from TCRdb running MiXCR on the 5' RACE reads. The sample carries fewer than 550,000 distinct CDR3 sequences, 13% to 15% recorded once. General study points: Monozygotic twin pairs showed more out-of-frame TCR alpha sharing than models estimated. Cord blood's abundant beta clonotypes had fewer insertions, unlike memory repertoires. The study found excess low generation probability among twin-shared out-of-frame alpha sequences.

These data also formed part of another study, on yellow fever vaccine responses in identical twins. As that report states: Vaccine T cell responses of twins reportedly seemed partly convergent and partly personalized.

The sequenced sample was CD4+ T cells sorted from blood. The sequence derives from a young woman in good health.

Here the CDR3 reads CASSLTILAFSYNEQFF. DNA of the CDR3: TGCGCCAGCAGCCTTACCATTCTAGCATTCTCCTACAATGAGCAGTTCTTC. J is TRBJ2-1 and V is TRBV4-1; D is perhaps TRBD2 (5 bases). The germline gives CDR1 MGHRA, CDR2 YSYEKL. CDR3 length: 17 amino acids. V was trimmed by 4 bases and J by 0 bases, leaving 16 bases between them.